Reported below is one TCR beta chain. This sample is drawn from a study of radiotherapy plus CTLA-4 blockade in lung cancer. Measured with immunoSEQ multiplex PCR; TCRdb has only the in-frame clones, and not every one. This table holds 40,000 to 50,000 clones, 60% to 80% found once. Germline CDR1 reads KGHSH; CDR2 reads LQKENI. With 2 bases removed from V and 4 bases from J, the gap between germline ends came to 9 bases. There are 13 residues in the CDR3. The chain uses TRBV18 and TRBJ2-7; D gene uncertain. This sample comprised peripheral blood, obtained from a patient treated with radiotherapy plus ipilimumab. The TCR comes from a human donor with non-small cell lung cancer who had stable disease on radiotherapy plus ipilimumab. In nucleotides, the CDR3 is TGTGCCAGCTCACCAGGGCAGTCTTACGAGCAGTACTTC. Translated, it gives CASSPGQSYEQYF.